This T cell receptor (beta chain) was documented in a study of CD8+ T cells in alopecia areata. Study at large: Those treated were given oral tofacitinib at 5 to 10 mg twice daily. General study results and limits: Mice gave a clearer picture of TCR sharing than patients did, possibly for HLA-related reasons.

Treatment reported: oral pan-JAK inhibitor, 5-10 mg twice daily. Alopecia areata patients provided lesional scalp punch biopsies and peripheral blood. CDR1 is LNHDA, CDR2 SQIVND, per germline (reference sequence). The CDR3 loop spans 14 amino acids. The V end lost 7 bases, the J end lost 1 base, and 13 bases lay between the germline ends. RNA was isolated and reverse transcribed to cDNA, the sequencing template. TCRdb's table, derived via immunoSEQ multiplex PCR, lists solely in-frame clones and lacks some. The sample shows some 200,000 clones, roughly 56% of them seen only once. This clone has at least ten counts. Its antigen remains unidentified.

The sequenced sample was CD4+ T cells sorted from blood, obtained at week 4, from a patient treated with tofacitinib. The receptor comes from a human donor with alopecia areata. The chain carries TRBV19 and TRBJ1-1; perhaps TRBD1 as D (6 bases). CDR3 amino acids: CASTRQAWNTEAFF. In DNA, the CDR3 is TGTGCCAGTACCAGACAGGCGTGGAACACTGAAGCTTTCTTT. The variable domain in full, completed from reference TRBV19 and TRBJ1-1, reads DGGITQSPKYLFRKEGQNVTLSCEQNLNHDAMYWYRQDPGQGLRLIYYSQIVNDFQKGDIAEGYSVSREKKESFPLTVTSAQKNPTAFYLCASTRQAWNTEAFFGQGTRLTVV.